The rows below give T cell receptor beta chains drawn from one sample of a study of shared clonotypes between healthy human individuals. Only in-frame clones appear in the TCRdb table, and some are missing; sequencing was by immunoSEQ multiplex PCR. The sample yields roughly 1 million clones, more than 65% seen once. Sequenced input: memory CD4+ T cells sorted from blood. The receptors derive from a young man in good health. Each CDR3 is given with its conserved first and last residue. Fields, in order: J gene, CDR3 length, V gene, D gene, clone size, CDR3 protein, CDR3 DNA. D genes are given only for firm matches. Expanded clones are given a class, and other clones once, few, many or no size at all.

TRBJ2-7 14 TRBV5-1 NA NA CASSLGGSGYEQYF TGCGCCAGCAGCTTGGGGGGCTCGGGCTACGAGCAGTACTTC
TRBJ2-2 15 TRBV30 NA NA CAWSEKTLYTGELFF TGTGCCTGGAGTGAGAAGACACTCTACACCGGGGAGCTGTTTTTT
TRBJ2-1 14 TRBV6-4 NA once CASSDSLRGGEQFF TGTGCCAGCAGTGACTCGTTGAGAGGCGGTGAGCAGTTCTTC
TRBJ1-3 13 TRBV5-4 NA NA CASSSDPGNTIYF TGTGCCAGCAGCTCAGACCCTGGAAACACCATATATTTT
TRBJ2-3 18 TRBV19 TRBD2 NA CASSTSRTSGGNTDTQYF TGTGCCAGTAGTACCTCTAGGACTAGCGGGGGCAACACAGATACGCAGTATTTT
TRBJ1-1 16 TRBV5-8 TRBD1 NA CASSFRAGQGGTEAFF TGTGCCAGCAGCTTTCGTGCGGGACAGGGGGGAACTGAAGCTTTCTTT
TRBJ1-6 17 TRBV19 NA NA CASSAPGGAYGNSPLHF TGTGCCAGTAGTGCTCCCGGGGGCGCCTACGGTAATTCACCCCTCCACTTT
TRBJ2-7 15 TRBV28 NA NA CASSPIQGRSYEQYF TGTGCCAGCAGTCCGATACAGGGTAGATCCTACGAGCAGTACTTC
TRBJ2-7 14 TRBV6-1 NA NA CASSEEGGNYEQYF TGTGCCAGCAGTGAAGAGGGGGGCAATTACGAGCAGTACTTC
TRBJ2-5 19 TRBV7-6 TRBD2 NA CASSLGTSGSRGFRETQYF TGTGCCAGCAGCCTCGGGACTAGCGGGAGCCGGGGATTTCGGGAGACCCAGTACTTC
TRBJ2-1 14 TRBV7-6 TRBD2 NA CASSSGLVRNEQFF TGTGCCAGCAGCTCTGGACTAGTTCGGAATGAGCAGTTCTTC
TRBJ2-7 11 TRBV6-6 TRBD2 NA CASSTREEQYF TGTGCCAGCAGCACGCGGGAGGAGCAGTACTTC
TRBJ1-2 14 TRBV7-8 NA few CASSLATGSYGYTF TGTGCCAGCAGCTTAGCCACAGGGAGCTATGGCTACACCTTC
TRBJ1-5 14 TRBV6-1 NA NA CASRGLGGIQPQHF TGTGCCAGCAGAGGTCTCGGGGGAATTCAGCCCCAGCATTTT
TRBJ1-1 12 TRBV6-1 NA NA CASSEGSPEAFF TGTGCCAGCAGTGAAGGGTCGCCTGAAGCTTTCTTT
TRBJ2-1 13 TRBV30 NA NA CAWSGNSYNEQFF TGTGCCTGGAGTGGCAACTCCTACAATGAGCAGTTCTTC
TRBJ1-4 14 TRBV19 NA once CASSMRGTNEKLFF TGTGCCAGTAGTATGCGGGGAACTAATGAAAAACTGTTTTTT
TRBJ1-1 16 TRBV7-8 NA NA CASSVRTHSGYTEAFF TGTGCCAGCAGTGTTCGGACTCACTCGGGTTACACTGAAGCTTTCTTT
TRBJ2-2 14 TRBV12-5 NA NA CASSRGSDTGELFF TGTGCTAGTTCTCGGGGCTCGGACACCGGGGAGCTGTTTTTT
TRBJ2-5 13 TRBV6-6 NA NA CASSYHVGETQYF TGTGCCAGCAGTTACCACGTCGGAGAGACCCAGTACTTC
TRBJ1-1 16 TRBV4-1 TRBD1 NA CASSQVPGGANTEAFF TGCGCCAGCAGCCAAGTCCCAGGGGGCGCGAACACTGAAGCTTTCTTT
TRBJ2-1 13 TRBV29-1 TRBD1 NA CSVPQGARNEQFF TGCAGCGTTCCGCAGGGGGCGCGGAATGAGCAGTTCTTC
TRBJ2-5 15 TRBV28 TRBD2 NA CASSLWRGGGETQYF TGTGCCAGCAGTTTATGGCGCGGGGGTGGGGAGACCCAGTACTTC
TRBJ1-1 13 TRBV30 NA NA CAWSVGNDGGAFF TGTGCCTGGAGTGTGGGCAATGATGGAGGAGCTTTCTTT
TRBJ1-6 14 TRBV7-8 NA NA CASSPGTRNSPLHF TGTGCCAGCAGCCCGGGGACAAGGAATTCACCCCTCCACTTT
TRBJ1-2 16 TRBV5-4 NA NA CASSLVRPGGKDGYTF TGTGCCAGCAGCTTAGTCCGCCCGGGGGGTAAAGATGGCTACACCTTC
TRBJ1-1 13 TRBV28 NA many CASSSVTATEAFF TGTGCCAGCAGTTCTGTGACTGCCACTGAAGCTTTCTTT
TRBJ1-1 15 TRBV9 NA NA CASTPFSGENTEAFF TGTGCCAGCACCCCTTTCTCGGGGGAGAACACTGAAGCTTTCTTT
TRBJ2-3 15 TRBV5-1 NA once CASSFVSPSTDTQYF TGCGCCAGCAGCTTTGTTTCCCCTAGCACAGATACGCAGTATTTT
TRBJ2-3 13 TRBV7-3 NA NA CASGRDFTDTQYF TGTGCCAGCGGCCGGGACTTCACAGATACGCAGTATTTT
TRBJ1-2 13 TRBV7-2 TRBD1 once CASSLGQGGRYTF TGTGCCAGCAGCTTAGGACAGGGTGGGCGCTACACCTTC